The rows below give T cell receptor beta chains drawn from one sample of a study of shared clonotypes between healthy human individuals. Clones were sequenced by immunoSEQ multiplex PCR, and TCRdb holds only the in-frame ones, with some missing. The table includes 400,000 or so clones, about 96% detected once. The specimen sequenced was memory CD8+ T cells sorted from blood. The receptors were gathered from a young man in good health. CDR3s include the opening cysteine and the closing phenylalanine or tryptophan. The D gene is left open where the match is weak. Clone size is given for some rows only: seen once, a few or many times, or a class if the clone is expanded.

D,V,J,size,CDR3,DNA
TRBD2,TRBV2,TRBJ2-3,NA,CAPAGREFTDTQYF,TGTGCCCCAGCGGGGAGGGAGTTCACAGATACGCAGTATTTT
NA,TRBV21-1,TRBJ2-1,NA,CASGREAPDNEQFF,TGTGCCAGCGGTAGGGAAGCACCTGACAATGAGCAGTTCTTC
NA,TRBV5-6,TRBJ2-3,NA,CASSLVHTQYF,TGTGCCAGCAGCTTGGTTCATACGCAGTATTTT
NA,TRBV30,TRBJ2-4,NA,CAWSVGGSLAVYF,TGTGCCTGGAGTGTAGGTGGCTCCTTGGCAGTTTACTTC
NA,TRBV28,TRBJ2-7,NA,CASKIQDYPYEQYF,TGTGCCAGCAAAATTCAGGACTACCCCTACGAGCAGTACTTC
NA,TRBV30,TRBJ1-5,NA,CAWARGPFNQPQHF,TGTGCCTGGGCCCGGGGGCCCTTTAATCAGCCCCAGCATTTT
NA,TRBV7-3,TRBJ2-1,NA,CASSLTGNRYNEQFF,TGTGCCAGCAGCTTAACCGGTAACCGATACAATGAGCAGTTCTTC
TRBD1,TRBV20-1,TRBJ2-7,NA,CSARDSFSGNF,TGCAGTGCCAGGGACAGTTTTTCAGGAAACTTC
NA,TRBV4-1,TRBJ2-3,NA,CASSRTILAKRANQTSTDTQYF,TGCGCCAGCAGCCGAACGATTCTAGCTAAGCGGGCTAACCAAACTAGCACAGATACGCAGTATTTT
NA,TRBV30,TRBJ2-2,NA,CAFGNTGELFF,TGTGCCTTTGGGAACACCGGGGAGCTGTTTTTT
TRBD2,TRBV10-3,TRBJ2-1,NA,CAITEGSGGNEQFF,TGTGCCATCACCGAGGGTAGCGGGGGCAATGAGCAGTTCTTC
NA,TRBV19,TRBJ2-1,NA,CASSRLDRDNEQFF,TGTGCCAGTAGTAGACTGGACAGAGACAATGAGCAGTTCTTC
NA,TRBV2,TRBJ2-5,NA,CASSERDSSRETQYF,TGTGCCAGCAGTGAACGGGACTCAAGTAGGGAGACCCAGTACTTC
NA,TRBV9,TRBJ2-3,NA,CASSDTQYF,TGTGCCAGCAGCGATACGCAGTATTTT
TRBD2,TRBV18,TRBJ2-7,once,CASSPGLEWYEQYF,TGTGCCAGCTCACCGGGACTAGAGTGGTACGAGCAGTACTTC
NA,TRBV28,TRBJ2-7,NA,CASSSPSSGDREQYF,TGTGCCAGCAGTTCCCCTTCTAGCGGAGACAGGGAGCAGTACTTC
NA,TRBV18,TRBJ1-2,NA,CASSPDESLGYGYTF,TGTGCCAGCTCACCAGATGAGTCTCTGGGCTATGGCTACACCTTC
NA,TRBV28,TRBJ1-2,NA,CASSSEGRGYTF,TGTGCCAGCAGTTCTGAAGGGCGTGGCTACACCTTC
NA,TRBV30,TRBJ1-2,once,CAWSVEIPYGYTF,TGTGCCTGGAGTGTGGAGATACCCTATGGCTACACCTTC
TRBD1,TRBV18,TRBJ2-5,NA,CASSGDRKETQYF,TGTGCCAGCTCAGGGGACAGGAAAGAGACCCAGTACTTC
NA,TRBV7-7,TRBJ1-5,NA,CASSLVVYSNQPQHF,TGTGCTAGCAGCTTAGTCGTTTATAGCAATCAGCCCCAGCATTTT
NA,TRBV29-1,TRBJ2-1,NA,CSVENGRGNEQFF,TGCAGCGTTGAAAATGGCAGGGGCAATGAGCAGTTCTTC